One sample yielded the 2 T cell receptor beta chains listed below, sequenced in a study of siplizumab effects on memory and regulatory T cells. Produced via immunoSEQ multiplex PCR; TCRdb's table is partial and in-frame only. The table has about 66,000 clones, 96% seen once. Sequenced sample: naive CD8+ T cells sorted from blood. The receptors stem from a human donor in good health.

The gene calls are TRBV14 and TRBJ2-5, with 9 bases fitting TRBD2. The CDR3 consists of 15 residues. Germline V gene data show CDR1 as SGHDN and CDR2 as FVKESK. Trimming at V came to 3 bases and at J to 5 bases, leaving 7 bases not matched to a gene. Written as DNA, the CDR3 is TGTGCCAGCAGCCAGGGACTAGCTACTTTGGAGACCCAGTACTTC. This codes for CASSQGLATLETQYF. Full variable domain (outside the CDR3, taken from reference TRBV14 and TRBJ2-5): EAGVTQFPSHSVIEKGQTVTLRCDPISGHDNLYWYRRVMGKEIKFLLHFVKESKQDESGMPNNRFLAERTGGTYSTLKVQPAELEDSGVYFCASSQGLATLETQYFGPGTRLLVL.

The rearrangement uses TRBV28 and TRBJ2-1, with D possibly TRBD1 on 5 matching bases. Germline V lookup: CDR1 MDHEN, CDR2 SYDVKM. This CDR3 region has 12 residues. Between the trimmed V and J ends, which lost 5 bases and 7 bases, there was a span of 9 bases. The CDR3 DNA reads TGTGCCAGCAGTACGACAGTAAATGAGCAGTTCTTC. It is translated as CASSTTVNEQFF.